This T cell receptor beta chain was profiled in a study of T cell clones after liver transplantation. Clones were sequenced by immunoSEQ multiplex PCR, and TCRdb holds only the in-frame ones, with some missing. The sample has 65,000 to 70,000 clones, 80% to 95% seen once. CDR1 is LNHDA, CDR2 SQIVND, per germline (reference sequence). The V end was cut by 10 bases, the J end by 0 bases, with 9 bases between. The CDR3 covers 13 residues. The chain carries TRBV19 and TRBJ2-2, with D perhaps TRBD2 (5 bases). This TCR was recovered from a human patient who received a liver transplant. The graft donor may be the source of some T cells. The sample was CD4+ T cells from blood, taken roughly 26 months after liver transplant. The CDR3 reads CATTGSNTGELFF. The CDR3 DNA follows: TGTGCCACTACGGGGTCGAACACCGGGGAGCTGTTTTTT.